This TCR beta chain was profiled in a study of human T cells and chemical hapten exposure. The CDR3 has 16 amino acids. V lost 3 bases to trimming and J lost 5 bases; unmatched junction nucleotides: 7. Germline CDR1 reads MNHNY; CDR2 reads SVGAGI (reference sequence). This clonotype was observed a handful of times. TCRdb re-called the 5' RACE reads through MiXCR, storing one row per CDR3 protein. Of some 78,000 distinct CDR3 sequences in the sample, 6.5% to 8.5% were seen once. Extraction of total RNA was performed on unfractionated whole blood. This TCR derives from a male donor in good health. The rearrangement uses TRBV6-6 and TRBJ2-5; 12 positions agree with TRBD2. CDR3 DNA sequence: TGTGCCAGCAGTTATCCTAGCGGGAGGGCCGATGAGACCCAGTACTTC. This sequence encodes CASSYPSGRADETQYF.